Sequencing of this T cell receptor (beta chain) was carried out in a study of human T cells and chemical hapten exposure. One entry per CDR3 protein, called by TCRdb with MiXCR from the RACE reads. There are roughly 380,000 distinct CDR3 sequences in the sample; 5.1% occur only once, and just over 2.5% lies in the top ten. This clonotype was seen ten or more times. The antigen remains undetermined. Documented time point: pre-sensitization, week 0. Treatment indicated: therapeutic diphenylcyclopropenone sensitization with weekly scalp DPC. Alopecia patients deemed DPC-suitable, aged 18 to 70, excluding pregnancy. Notes on the study in general: There was no change with DPC sensitization in TCRs above 1 in 1000 frequency. Among expanded TCRs, significantly more large CDR3 similarity clusters formed than among controls.

The specimen was whole blood, collected in connection with sensitization to the hapten diphenylcyclopropenone (DPC). This TCR was recovered from a woman in her forties or fifties with alopecia areata. Some clones in this sample may be carry-over from other donors' samples.

As DNA, the CDR3 is TGCAGTGCTAGGCGCCCCACTAGCACAGATACGCAGTATTTT. The encoded protein is CSARRPTSTDTQYF. The V and J genes are TRBV20-1 and TRBJ2-3; D gene unclear. The CDR3 extends over 14 amino acids. Germline V gene data show CDR1 as DFQATT and CDR2 as SNEGSKA (reference sequence). Trimming removed 3 bases from V and 0 bases from J, with 10 bases in between.